The 7 T cell receptor beta chains presented below share a single source sample, sequenced in a study of blood T cell repertoires in COVID-19. Assay: immunoSEQ multiplex PCR; the TCRdb copy retains only in-frame clones and omits some. Of about 180,000 clones listed, around 77% are singletons. The sequencing sample was made of peripheral blood. The receptors were sampled from a man aged 65 to 79 with active or convalescent COVID-19.

This sequence joins TRBV10-3 and TRBJ1-1, with 7 bases matching TRBD1. The CDR3 is made up of 13 amino acids. V was pared by 10 bases and J by 1 base, with 6 bases of the junction left unmatched. CDR1 ENHRY and CDR2 SYGVKD come from the germline V gene. CDR3 DNA sequence: TGTGCCAGCGGAGACAGGGAGAACACTGAAGCTTTCTTT. Its protein product is CASGDRENTEAFF.

The rearrangement uses TRBV6-5 and TRBJ1-4, with unresolved D. The CDR3 spans 13 residues. Germline V CDR1 and CDR2: MNHEY, SVGAGI. The V and J ends lost 10 bases and 8 bases respectively, with 17 bases between them. CDR3 sequence reads: CATEDYSGEKLFF. The CDR3 bases are TGTGCCACGGAGGACTATTCGGGGGAAAAACTGTTTTTT.

The chain joins TRBV2 to TRBJ1-1, with 8 positions matching TRBD1. This CDR3 comprises 13 residues. Germline values: CDR1 SNHLY, CDR2 FYNNEI. Germline trimming cut 10 bases from V and 1 base from J; bases unmatched to any gene: 5. The CDR3 DNA sequence: TGTGCCAACGAGGGACAGGCGAACACTGAAGCTTTCTTT. The encoded protein is CANEGQANTEAFF.

The rearrangement uses TRBV16 and TRBJ1-2; TRBD1 might be the D (5 bases). This CDR3 spans 15 amino acids. Germline V gene data show CDR1 as KGHSY and CDR2 as FQNENV. Deletions cut 4 bases from V and 7 bases from J, with 19 bases between. This chain's CDR3 is CASSPDFRGVGGYTF. CDR3 coding DNA: TGTGCCAGCAGCCCGGATTTTCGGGGGGTAGGTGGCTACACCTTC.

V gene TRBV7-9 combines with J gene TRBJ2-3; D gene unclear. The ends were cut back, 6 bases at V and 6 bases at J, with 13 bases in the middle. This CDR3 comprises 13 residues. From germline, CDR1 is SEHNR and CDR2 FQNEAQ (reference sequence). The CDR3 region is CASRTVSRDTQYF. For the CDR3, the DNA is TGTGCCAGCAGGACCGTTAGCCGGGATACGCAGTATTTT.

V gene TRBV11-2 combines with J gene TRBJ1-3, with D perhaps matching TRBD1 (5 bases). V lost 5 bases to trimming and J lost 4 bases, with 18 bases between them. Germline V gene sequence: CDR1 SGHAT, CDR2 FQNNGV. CDR3 length: 16 residues. The CDR3 DNA is TGTGCCAGCAGCCTCTCCCCCGTCCGGGGGGGAAACACCATATATTTT. Protein: CASSLSPVRGGNTIYF.

The chain couples TRBV6-6 to TRBJ1-1; D not resolved. The CDR3 sequence is 14 residues long. Per the germline V gene, CDR1 is MNHNY and CDR2 is SVGAGI (reference sequence). V was clipped by 6 bases and J by 0 bases, with 11 bases between them. The DNA for the CDR3 is TGTGCCAGCAGCCCCAGGAGGATGAACACTGAAGCTTTCTTT. Translated, it gives CASSPRRMNTEAFF.